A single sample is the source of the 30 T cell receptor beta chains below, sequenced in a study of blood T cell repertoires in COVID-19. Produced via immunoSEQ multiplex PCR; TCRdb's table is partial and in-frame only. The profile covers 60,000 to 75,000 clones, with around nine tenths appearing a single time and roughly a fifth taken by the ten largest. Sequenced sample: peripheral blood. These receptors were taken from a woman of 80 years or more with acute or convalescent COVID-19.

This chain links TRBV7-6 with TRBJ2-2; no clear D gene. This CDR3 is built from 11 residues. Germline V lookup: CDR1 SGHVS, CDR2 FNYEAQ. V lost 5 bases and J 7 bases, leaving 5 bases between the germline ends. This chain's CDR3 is CASSILGELFF. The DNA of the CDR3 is TGTGCCAGCAGCATCCTCGGGGAGCTGTTTTTT.

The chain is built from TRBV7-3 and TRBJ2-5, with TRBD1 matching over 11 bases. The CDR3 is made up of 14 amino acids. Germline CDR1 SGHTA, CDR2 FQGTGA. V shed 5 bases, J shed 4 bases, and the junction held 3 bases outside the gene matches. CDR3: CASSDGTGGETQYF. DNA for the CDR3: TGTGCCAGCAGCGACGGGACAGGGGGAGAGACCCAGTACTTC.

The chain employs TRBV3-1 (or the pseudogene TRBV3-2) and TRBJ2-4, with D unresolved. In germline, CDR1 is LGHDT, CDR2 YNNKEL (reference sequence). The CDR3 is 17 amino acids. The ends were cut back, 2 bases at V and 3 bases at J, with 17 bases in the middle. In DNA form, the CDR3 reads TGTGCCAGCAGCCAATACTCCGAGGCCTCTGTCAAAAACATTCAGTACTTC. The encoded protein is CASSQYSEASVKNIQYF.

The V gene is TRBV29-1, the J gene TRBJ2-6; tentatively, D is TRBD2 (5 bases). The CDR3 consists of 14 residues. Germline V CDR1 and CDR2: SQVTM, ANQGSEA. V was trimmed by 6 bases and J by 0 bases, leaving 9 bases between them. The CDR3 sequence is CSVSGFSGANVLTF. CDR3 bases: TGCAGCGTATCGGGGTTCTCTGGGGCCAACGTCCTGACTTTC.

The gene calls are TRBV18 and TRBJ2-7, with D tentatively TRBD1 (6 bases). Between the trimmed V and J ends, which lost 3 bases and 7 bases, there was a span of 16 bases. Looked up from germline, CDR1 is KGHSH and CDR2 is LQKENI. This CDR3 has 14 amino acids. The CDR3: CASSPGHAPGEQYF. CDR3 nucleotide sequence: TGTGCCAGCTCACCGGGACACGCCCCGGGTGAGCAGTACTTC.

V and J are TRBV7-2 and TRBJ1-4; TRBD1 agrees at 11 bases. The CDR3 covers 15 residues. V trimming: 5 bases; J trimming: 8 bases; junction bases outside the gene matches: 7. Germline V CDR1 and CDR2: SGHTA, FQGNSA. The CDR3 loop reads CASSRDRGGAEKLFF. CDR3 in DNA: TGTGCCAGCAGCCGGGACAGGGGGGGTGCGGAAAAACTGTTTTTT.

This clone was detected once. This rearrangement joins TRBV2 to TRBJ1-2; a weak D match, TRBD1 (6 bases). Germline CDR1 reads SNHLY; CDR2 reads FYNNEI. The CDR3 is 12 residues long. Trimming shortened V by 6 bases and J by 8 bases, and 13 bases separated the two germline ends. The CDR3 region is CASSVGGRGYTF. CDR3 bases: TGTGCCAGCAGCGTCGGGGGGCGAGGCTACACCTTC.

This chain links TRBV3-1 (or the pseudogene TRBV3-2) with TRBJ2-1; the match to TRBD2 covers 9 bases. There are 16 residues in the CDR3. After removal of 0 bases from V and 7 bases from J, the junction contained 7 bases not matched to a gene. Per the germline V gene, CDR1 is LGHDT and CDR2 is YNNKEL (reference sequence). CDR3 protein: CASSQDRAGGRNEQFF. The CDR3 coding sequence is TGTGCCAGCAGCCAAGATCGGGCGGGAGGGCGAAATGAGCAGTTCTTC.

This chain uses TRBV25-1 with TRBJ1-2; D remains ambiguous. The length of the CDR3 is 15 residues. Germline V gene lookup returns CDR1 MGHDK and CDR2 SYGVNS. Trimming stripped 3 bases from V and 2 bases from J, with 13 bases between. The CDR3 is CASSEGWGGNYGYTF. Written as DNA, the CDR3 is TGTGCCAGCAGTGAGGGCTGGGGAGGGAACTATGGCTACACCTTC.

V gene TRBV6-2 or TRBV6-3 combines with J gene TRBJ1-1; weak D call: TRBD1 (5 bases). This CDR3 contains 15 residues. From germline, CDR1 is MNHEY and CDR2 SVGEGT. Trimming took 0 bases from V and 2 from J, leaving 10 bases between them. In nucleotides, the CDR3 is TGTGCCAGCAGTTACTCTGGAGGGGCTAACACTGAAGCTTTCTTT. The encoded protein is CASSYSGGANTEAFF.

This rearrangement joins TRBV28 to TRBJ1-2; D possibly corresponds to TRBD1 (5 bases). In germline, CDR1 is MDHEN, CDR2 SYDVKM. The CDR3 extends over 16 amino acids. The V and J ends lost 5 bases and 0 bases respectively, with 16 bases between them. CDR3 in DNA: TGTGCCAGCAGTCCCTCAGGACAAACATCTAACTATGGCTACACCTTC. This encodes CASSPSGQTSNYGYTF.

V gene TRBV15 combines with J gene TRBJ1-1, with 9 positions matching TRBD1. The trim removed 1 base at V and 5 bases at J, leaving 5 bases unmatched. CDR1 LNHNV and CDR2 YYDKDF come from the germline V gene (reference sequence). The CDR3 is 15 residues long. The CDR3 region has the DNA TGTGCCACCAGCAGAGTAACAGGGGGCGCGACTGAAGCTTTCTTT. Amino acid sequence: CATSRVTGGATEAFF.

The CDR3 sequence: CASSRYQGGGTEAFF. CDR3 bases: TGCGCCAGCAGTCGCTATCAGGGGGGTGGCACTGAAGCTTTCTTT. This chain connects TRBV23-1 to TRBJ1-1, with 7 bases lining up with TRBD1. TRBV23-1 is recorded as an ORF, its role being uncertain. This CDR3 is built from 15 residues. Unmatched junction bases numbered 9, after V lost 4 bases and J lost 4 bases.

The CDR3 nucleotides read TGTGCCAGCAGCTTGGCTTACAGAGAATATGGCTACACCTTC. This sequence encodes CASSLAYREYGYTF. This rearrangement joins TRBV5-6 to TRBJ1-2; D uncertain. Per the germline V gene, CDR1 is SGHDT and CDR2 is YYEEEE. Trimming removed 0 bases at V and 5 bases at J, with 11 bases between. The CDR3 loop spans 14 amino acids.

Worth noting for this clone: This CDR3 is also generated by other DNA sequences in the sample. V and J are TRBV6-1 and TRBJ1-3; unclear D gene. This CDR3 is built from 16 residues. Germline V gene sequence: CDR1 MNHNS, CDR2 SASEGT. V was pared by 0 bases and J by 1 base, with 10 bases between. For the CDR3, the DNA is TGTGCCAGCAGTGAAGCACCGGGAGGGTCTGGAAACACCATATATTTT. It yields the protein CASSEAPGGSGNTIYF.

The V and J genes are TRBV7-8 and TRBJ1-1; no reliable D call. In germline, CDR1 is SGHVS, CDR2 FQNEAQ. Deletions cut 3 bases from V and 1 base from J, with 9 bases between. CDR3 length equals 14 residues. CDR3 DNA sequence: TGTGCCAGCAGCTTTACAACGGGGAACACTGAAGCTTTCTTT. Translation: CASSFTTGNTEAFF.

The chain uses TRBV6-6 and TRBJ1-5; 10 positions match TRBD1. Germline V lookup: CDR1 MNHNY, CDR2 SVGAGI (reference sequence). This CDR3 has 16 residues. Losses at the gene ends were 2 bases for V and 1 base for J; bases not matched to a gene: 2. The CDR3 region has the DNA TGTGCCAGCAGTTACCGGACAGGGGGAAGCAATCAGCCCCAGCATTTT. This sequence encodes CASSYRTGGSNQPQHF.

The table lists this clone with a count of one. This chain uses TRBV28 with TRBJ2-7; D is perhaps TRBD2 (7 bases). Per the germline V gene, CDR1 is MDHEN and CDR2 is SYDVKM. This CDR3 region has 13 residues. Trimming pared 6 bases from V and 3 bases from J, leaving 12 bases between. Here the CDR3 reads CASRTGGGYEQYF. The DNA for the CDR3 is TGTGCCAGCAGGACAGGCGGGGGCTACGAGCAGTACTTC. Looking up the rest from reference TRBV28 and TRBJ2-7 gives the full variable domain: DVKVTQSSRYLVKRTGEKVFLECVQDMDHENMFWYRQDPGLGLRLIYFSYDVKMKEKGDIPEGYSVSREKKERFSLILESASTNQTSMYLCASRTGGGYEQYFGPGTRLTVT.

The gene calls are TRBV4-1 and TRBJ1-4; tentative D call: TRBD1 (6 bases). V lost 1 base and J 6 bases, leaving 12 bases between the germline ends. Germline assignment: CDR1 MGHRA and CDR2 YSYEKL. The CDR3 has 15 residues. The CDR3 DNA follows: TGCGCCAGCAGCCAAGCTTCCAGGGGAGATGAAAAACTGTTTTTT. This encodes CASSQASRGDEKLFF.

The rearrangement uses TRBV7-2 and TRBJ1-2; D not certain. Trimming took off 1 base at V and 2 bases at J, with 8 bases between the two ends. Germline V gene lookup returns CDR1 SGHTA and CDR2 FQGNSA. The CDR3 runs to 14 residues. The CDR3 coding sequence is TGTGCCAGCAGCTTAGGTGTCGAGAACTATGGCTACACCTTC. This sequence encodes CASSLGVENYGYTF.

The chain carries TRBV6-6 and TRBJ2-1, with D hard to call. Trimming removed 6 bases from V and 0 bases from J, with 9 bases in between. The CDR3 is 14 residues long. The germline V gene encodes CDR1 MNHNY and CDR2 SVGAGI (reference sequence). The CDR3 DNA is TGTGCCAGCAGCAGAGCGAGCTCCTACAATGAGCAGTTCTTC. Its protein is CASSRASSYNEQFF.

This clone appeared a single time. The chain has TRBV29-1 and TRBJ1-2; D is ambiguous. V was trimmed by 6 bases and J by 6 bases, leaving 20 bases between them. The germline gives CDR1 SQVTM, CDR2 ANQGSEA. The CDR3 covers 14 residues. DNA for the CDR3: TGCAGCGTCGAACGGGAAGGGAGGTTGGATGGCTACACCTTC. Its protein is CSVEREGRLDGYTF.

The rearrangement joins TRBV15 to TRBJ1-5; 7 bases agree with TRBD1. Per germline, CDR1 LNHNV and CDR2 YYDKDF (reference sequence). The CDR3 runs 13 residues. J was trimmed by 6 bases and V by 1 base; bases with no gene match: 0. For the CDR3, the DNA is TGTGCCACCAGCAGAGGACAGGGTCAGCCCCAGCATTTT. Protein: CATSRGQGQPQHF.

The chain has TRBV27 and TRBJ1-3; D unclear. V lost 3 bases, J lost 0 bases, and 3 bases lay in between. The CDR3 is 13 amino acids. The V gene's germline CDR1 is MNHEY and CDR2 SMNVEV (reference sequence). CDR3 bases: TGTGCCAGCAGTTTCAGCTCTGGAAACACCATATATTTT. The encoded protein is CASSFSSGNTIYF.

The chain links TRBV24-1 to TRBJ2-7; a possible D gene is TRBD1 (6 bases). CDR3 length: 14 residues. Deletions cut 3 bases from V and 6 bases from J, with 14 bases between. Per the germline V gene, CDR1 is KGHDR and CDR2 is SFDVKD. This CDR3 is CATSDRATGSEQYF. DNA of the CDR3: TGTGCCACCAGTGATCGGGCGACAGGTTCCGAGCAGTACTTC.

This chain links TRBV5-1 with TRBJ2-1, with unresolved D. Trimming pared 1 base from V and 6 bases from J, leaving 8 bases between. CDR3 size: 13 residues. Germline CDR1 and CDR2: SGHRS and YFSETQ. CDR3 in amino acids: CASSLIVVNEQFF. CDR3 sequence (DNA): TGCGCCAGCAGCTTGATAGTAGTCAATGAGCAGTTCTTC.

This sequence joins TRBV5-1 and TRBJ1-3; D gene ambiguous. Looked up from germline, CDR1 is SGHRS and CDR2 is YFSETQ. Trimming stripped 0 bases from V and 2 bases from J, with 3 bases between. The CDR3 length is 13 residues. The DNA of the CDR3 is TGCGCCAGCAGCTTGGCAGCTGGAAACACCATATATTTT. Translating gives CASSLAAGNTIYF.

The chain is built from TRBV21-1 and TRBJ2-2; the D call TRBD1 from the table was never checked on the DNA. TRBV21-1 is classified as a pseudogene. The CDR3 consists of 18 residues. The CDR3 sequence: CASSPGTGGDMNTGELFF. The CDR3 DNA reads TGTGCCAGCAGCCCCGGGACAGGGGGCGATATGAACACCGGGGAGCTGTTTTTT.

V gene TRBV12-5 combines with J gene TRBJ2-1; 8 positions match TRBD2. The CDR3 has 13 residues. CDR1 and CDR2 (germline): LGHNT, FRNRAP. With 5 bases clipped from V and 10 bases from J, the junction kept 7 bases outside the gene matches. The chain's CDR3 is CASGRGLGGEQFF. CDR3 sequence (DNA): TGTGCTAGTGGTCGGGGACTAGGTGGCGAGCAGTTCTTC.

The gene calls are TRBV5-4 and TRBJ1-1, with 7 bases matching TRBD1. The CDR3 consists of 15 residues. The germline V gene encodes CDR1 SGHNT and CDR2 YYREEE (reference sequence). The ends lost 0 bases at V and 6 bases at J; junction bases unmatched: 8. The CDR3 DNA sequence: TGTGCCAGCAGCTTGGTAAGGGGAACAGGGGCTGAAGCTTTCTTT. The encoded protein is CASSLVRGTGAEAFF.